The rows below give T cell receptor beta chains drawn from one sample of a study of T-cell reconstitution after alpha-beta-depleted transplantation in children. Each CDR3 protein gets one entry after TCRdb re-called the PCR reads with MiXCR. The data hold about 370,000 distinct CDR3 sequences, with about a fifth observed a single time. The source material was PBMCs from the stem cell graft donor, sampled from the stem cell graft. These receptors were taken from a human donor who donated a stem cell graft to a child with acute myeloid leukemia. Both conserved end residues are part of each CDR3. A D gene is named only where the DNA matches it firmly. Size is stated for part of the rows, as once, few or many counts, or as a class when the clone is expanded.

D gene: TRBD1
V gene: TRBV7-6
J gene: TRBJ2-1
clone size: -
CDR3 protein: CASSPKTGFYNEQFF
CDR3 DNA: TGTGCCAGCAGCCCCAAGACAGGGTTCTACAATGAGCAGTTCTTC

D gene: TRBD1
V gene: TRBV12-3/TRBV12-4
J gene: TRBJ2-3
clone size: many
CDR3 protein: CASSLGTASTDTQYF
CDR3 DNA: TGTGCCAGCAGTCTAGGGACAGCTAGCACAGATACGCAGTATTTT

D gene: -
V gene: TRBV7-6
J gene: TRBJ2-7
clone size: -
CDR3 protein: CASSLRGEGYEQYF
CDR3 DNA: TGTGCCAGCAGCTTAAGGGGCGAGGGCTACGAGCAGTACTTC

D gene: TRBD2
V gene: TRBV12-3/TRBV12-4
J gene: TRBJ2-1
clone size: few
CDR3 protein: CATQREGNEQFF
CDR3 DNA: TGTGCCACACAGAGGGAGGGGAATGAGCAGTTCTTC

D gene: -
V gene: TRBV7-9
J gene: TRBJ2-7
clone size: few
CDR3 protein: CASSSDWGSYEQYF
CDR3 DNA: TGTGCCAGCAGCTCCGACTGGGGCAGCTACGAGCAGTACTTC

D gene: -
V gene: TRBV25-1
J gene: TRBJ1-2
clone size: few
CDR3 protein: CASSEPGGTDGYTF
CDR3 DNA: TGTGCCAGCAGTGAACCCGGGGGCACGGATGGCTACACCTTC

D gene: -
V gene: TRBV5-1
J gene: TRBJ2-7
clone size: -
CDR3 protein: CASSLEGPSHEQYF
CDR3 DNA: TGCGCCAGCAGCTTGGAGGGGCCATCCCACGAGCAGTACTTC

D gene: TRBD1
V gene: TRBV9
J gene: TRBJ2-2
clone size: -
CDR3 protein: CASSSPGTGGQYTGELFF
CDR3 DNA: TGTGCCAGCAGCTCCCCCGGGACAGGGGGCCAGTACACCGGGGAGCTGTTTTTT

D gene: TRBD1
V gene: TRBV29-1
J gene: TRBJ1-1
clone size: -
CDR3 protein: CSVGTGGGTEAFF
CDR3 DNA: TGCAGCGTAGGGACAGGGGGAGGTACTGAAGCTTTCTTT

D gene: TRBD1
V gene: TRBV11-2
J gene: TRBJ2-7
clone size: many
CDR3 protein: CASSGTAASYEQYF
CDR3 DNA: TGTGCCAGCAGTGGGACAGCAGCTTCCTACGAGCAGTACTTC

D gene: -
V gene: TRBV4-2
J gene: TRBJ2-7
clone size: -
CDR3 protein: CASSQGAGPSYEQYF
CDR3 DNA: TGTGCCAGCAGCCAAGGGGCGGGACCCTCCTACGAGCAGTACTTC

D gene: -
V gene: TRBV6-5
J gene: TRBJ2-5
clone size: few
CDR3 protein: CASSYSDKTGAETQYF
CDR3 DNA: TGTGCCAGCAGTTACTCCGACAAGACAGGTGCGGAGACCCAGTACTTC

D gene: TRBD1
V gene: TRBV7-9
J gene: TRBJ2-1
clone size: few
CDR3 protein: CASSLPRGRGNEQFF
CDR3 DNA: TGTGCCAGCAGCTTACCCAGGGGGCGTGGGAATGAGCAGTTCTTC

D gene: TRBD1
V gene: TRBV20-1
J gene: TRBJ2-7
clone size: many
CDR3 protein: CSARGGGQGMLSSYEQYF
CDR3 DNA: TGCAGTGCTAGAGGAGGGGGACAGGGGATGTTGAGCTCCTACGAGCAGTACTTC

D gene: -
V gene: TRBV4-1
J gene: TRBJ1-6
clone size: -
CDR3 protein: CASSQGQNNSPLHF
CDR3 DNA: TGCGCCAGCAGCCAAGGACAGAATAATTCACCCCTCCACTTT

D gene: -
V gene: TRBV20-1
J gene: TRBJ2-2
clone size: -
CDR3 protein: CSARDLRGDTGELFF
CDR3 DNA: TGCAGTGCTAGAGATCTGAGGGGCGACACCGGGGAGCTGTTTTTT

D gene: -
V gene: TRBV9
J gene: TRBJ2-1
clone size: few
CDR3 protein: CASSVVRDVGEQFF
CDR3 DNA: TGTGCCAGCAGCGTAGTCCGGGACGTAGGTGAGCAGTTCTTC

D gene: TRBD2
V gene: TRBV14
J gene: TRBJ2-3
clone size: -
CDR3 protein: CASSQDSMGGSLYTQYF
CDR3 DNA: TGTGCCAGCAGCCAAGACTCCATGGGCGGGAGTCTATATACGCAGTATTTT

D gene: -
V gene: TRBV6-5
J gene: TRBJ2-3
clone size: few
CDR3 protein: CASVGAGTTDTQYF
CDR3 DNA: TGTGCCAGCGTTGGGGCGGGAACAACAGATACGCAGTATTTT

D gene: TRBD1
V gene: TRBV7-9
J gene: TRBJ2-1
clone size: -
CDR3 protein: CASSLARGQGTDEQFF
CDR3 DNA: TGTGCCAGCAGCTTAGCGAGAGGACAGGGAACCGATGAGCAGTTCTTC

D gene: TRBD1
V gene: TRBV27
J gene: TRBJ2-3
clone size: few
CDR3 protein: CASSLSGTGRNTQYF
CDR3 DNA: TGTGCCAGCAGTTTGTCCGGGACAGGGAGGAATACGCAGTATTTT

D gene: -
V gene: TRBV7-6
J gene: TRBJ2-7
clone size: many
CDR3 protein: CASSLVGVGEQYF
CDR3 DNA: TGTGCCAGCAGCTTAGTAGGGGTGGGCGAGCAGTACTTC

D gene: -
V gene: TRBV27
J gene: TRBJ2-6
clone size: -
CDR3 protein: CASSLFGSGANVLTF
CDR3 DNA: TGTGCCAGCAGTTTATTCGGTTCCGGGGCCAACGTCCTGACTTTC

D gene: -
V gene: TRBV20-1
J gene: TRBJ1-1
clone size: few
CDR3 protein: CSASFGGFEAFF
CDR3 DNA: TGCAGTGCTAGTTTTGGGGGATTCGAAGCTTTCTTT

D gene: -
V gene: TRBV20-1
J gene: TRBJ2-7
clone size: many
CDR3 protein: CSARGQAGGAYEQYF
CDR3 DNA: TGCAGTGCTAGAGGCCAGGCAGGTGGGGCCTACGAGCAGTACTTC

D gene: TRBD2
V gene: TRBV20-1
J gene: TRBJ2-1
clone size: few
CDR3 protein: CSASEPTSGSVGEQFF
CDR3 DNA: TGCAGTGCTAGCGAGCCGACTAGCGGGAGCGTAGGAGAGCAGTTCTTC

D gene: -
V gene: TRBV11-2
J gene: TRBJ2-1
clone size: -
CDR3 protein: CASSSDWATEFF
CDR3 DNA: TGTGCCAGCAGCTCCGACTGGGCGACGGAGTTCTTC

D gene: TRBD1
V gene: TRBV5-1
J gene: TRBJ2-7
clone size: few
CDR3 protein: CASRPTGHVSYEQYF
CDR3 DNA: TGCGCCAGCAGACCGACAGGGCACGTCTCCTACGAGCAGTACTTC

D gene: -
V gene: TRBV12-3/TRBV12-4
J gene: TRBJ1-5
clone size: few
CDR3 protein: CASMIRDSNQPQHF
CDR3 DNA: TGTGCCAGCATGATCCGGGACAGCAATCAGCCCCAGCATTTT

D gene: -
V gene: TRBV15
J gene: TRBJ2-7
clone size: many
CDR3 protein: CATSRDRGSSYEQYF
CDR3 DNA: TGTGCCACCAGCAGAGATAGGGGGAGCTCCTACGAGCAGTACTTC